The 26 T cell receptor beta chains in this list originate from one sample, sequenced in a study of regulatory T cells in long-lasting Graves disease. Arm-PCR of CDR3 regions and iRepertoire HTBI primers were used to build TCR beta libraries. TCRdb reprocessed the multiplex PCR reads with MiXCR, giving one entry per CDR3 protein. The sample includes 350,000 to 500,000 distinct CDR3 sequences, around 20% of them seen just once. As for time point: persistent/refractory GD, antithyroid drugs over 5 years with positive TRAb. PBMC RNA served as the TCR library source. The source material was peripheral blood mononuclear cells (PBMCs), sampled when the disease was refractory, from a patient treated with antithyroid drugs. The receptors were gathered from a female donor with Graves disease.

This chain connects TRBV5-1 to TRBJ2-7; perhaps TRBD2 as D (6 bases). With 4 bases removed from V and 3 bases from J, the gap between germline ends came to 17 bases. The germline V gene encodes CDR1 SGHRS and CDR2 YFSETQ. CDR3 length equals 15 residues. The CDR3 is CASSPRGTVYYEQYF. The CDR3 DNA reads TGCGCCAGCAGCCCACGCGGGACGGTTTACTACGAGCAGTACTTC.

This clonotype has a handful of counts. A much bigger clone sits one base away, suggesting this may be a read error. V is TRBV5-4 and J is TRBJ2-7; 8 bases are shared with TRBD2. Germline V CDR1 and CDR2: SGHNT, YYREEE (reference sequence). V lost 4 bases and J lost 5; bases outside the gene matches: 11. There are 15 residues in the CDR3. CDR3 DNA: TGTGCCAGCAGCGAGTCGGGAGGGCAGTCCCACGAGCAGTACTTC. This translates into CASSESGGQSHEQYF.

This sequence joins TRBV7-3 and TRBJ2-1; D gene unclear. With 2 bases removed from V and 6 bases from J, the gap between germline ends came to 8 bases. The CDR3 spans 13 residues. Germline V lookup: CDR1 SGHTA, CDR2 FQGTGA. The CDR3 nucleotides read TGTGCCAGCAGCTTAGGTATCTCCAATGAGCAGTTCTTC. It codes for CASSLGISNEQFF. Full variable domain (outside the CDR3, taken from reference TRBV7-3 and TRBJ2-1): GAGVSQTPSNKVTEKGKYVELRCDPISGHTALYWYRQSLGQGPEFLIYFQGTGAADDSGLPNDRFFAVRPEGSVSTLKIQRTERGDSAVYLCASSLGISNEQFFGPGTRLTVL.

This clonotype was counted only a few times. The chain links TRBV27 to TRBJ1-1; 7 nucleotides agree with TRBD1. The V gene end was trimmed by 6 bases and the J gene end by 4 bases; junction bases not matched to a gene: 8. CDR3 length equals 14 residues. The germline gives CDR1 MNHEY, CDR2 SMNVEV (reference sequence). CDR3 residues: CASRGGGFGTEAFF. The CDR3 DNA reads TGTGCCAGCAGGGGAGGGGGCTTTGGCACTGAAGCTTTCTTT.

There are a few counts of this clonotype. The rearrangement joins TRBV9 to TRBJ1-6, with D maybe TRBD1 (6 bases). This CDR3 spans 15 amino acids. V lost 3 bases to trimming and J lost 7 bases, with 14 bases between them. In germline, CDR1 is SGDLS, CDR2 YYNGEE. Here the CDR3 DNA reads TGTGCCAGCAGCGCCCCAGGCGGGGGCAATTCACCCCTCCACTTT. It is translated as CASSAPGGGNSPLHF.

For this clonotype: This may stem from a read error, because a much larger clone lies one nucleotide away. This chain connects TRBV6-1 to TRBJ1-1; no firm D call. Per the germline V gene, CDR1 is MNHNS and CDR2 is SASEGT. The CDR3 has 13 residues. The CDR3 loop reads CASIGRPNTEASF. In DNA, the CDR3 is TGTGCCAGCATTGGACGGCCGAACACTGAAGCTTCCTTT.

The V and J genes are TRBV2 and TRBJ1-5, with D perhaps matching TRBD1 (5 bases). V was shortened by 4 bases and J by 1 base, with 11 bases between the two germline ends. This CDR3 has 15 amino acids. CDR1 is SNHLY and CDR2 is FYNNEI in the germline V gene. CDR3 DNA sequence: TGTGCCAGCAGTGTGGGGCAGGCGAGCAATCAGCCCCAGCATTTT. Translated, it gives CASSVGQASNQPQHF.

Turning to this clonotype: A read error may explain this, as a much larger clone is one base away. The chain couples TRBV9 to TRBJ1-1; 7 bases fit TRBD1. The CDR3 has 14 amino acids. The ends lost 7 bases at V and 5 bases at J; junction bases unmatched: 11. Germline V gene lookup returns CDR1 SGDLS and CDR2 YYNGEE. DNA for the CDR3: TGTGCCAGCGGCGAGCAGGGGGATGAGACTGAAGCTTTCTTT. Protein: CASGEQGDETEAFF.

This clonotype occurred many times. This chain joins TRBV20-1 and TRBJ2-7; TRBD2 aligns across 7 bases. V trimming: 3 bases; J trimming: 3 bases; junction bases outside the gene matches: 2. Germline CDR1 DFQATT, CDR2 SNEGSKA (reference sequence). CDR3 length equals 12 residues. CDR3 coding DNA: TGCAGTGCTAGCGGGAGGATCTACGAGCAGTACTTC. This codes for CSASGRIYEQYF.

This clonotype was counted many times. This sequence joins TRBV27 and TRBJ1-6; 9 bases are a match to TRBD1. The CDR3 is 13 residues long. Germline trimming cut 3 bases from V and 10 bases from J; bases unmatched to any gene: 1. Per the germline V gene, CDR1 is MNHEY and CDR2 is SMNVEV (reference sequence). The chain's CDR3 is CASSLDRGSPLHF. The CDR3 DNA reads TGTGCCAGCAGTTTGGACAGGGGATCACCCCTCCACTTT.

This clonotype was detected ten times or more. CDR3 sequence reads: CASSLERSYEQYF. The CDR3 DNA reads as TGTGCCAGCAGCTTAGAAAGGTCCTACGAGCAGTACTTC. This chain connects TRBV7-8 to TRBJ2-7; no firm D call. This CDR3 has 13 residues. CDR1 is SGHVS and CDR2 is FQNEAQ in the germline V gene. V lost 1 base to trimming and J lost 1 base, with 5 bases between them.

A few counts support this clonotype. This chain connects TRBV20-1 to TRBJ1-4; D not resolved. The CDR3 has 14 amino acids. V shed 6 bases and J shed 4 bases, with 15 bases lying between them. Germline assignment: CDR1 DFQATT and CDR2 SNEGSKA (reference sequence). CDR3 DNA: TGCAGTGCCCGCAGGTCAGGCGTTAATGAAAAACTGTTTTTT. This codes for CSARRSGVNEKLFF.

This clonotype was observed many times. The rearrangement uses TRBV27 and TRBJ2-7; 7 bases agree with TRBD2. V lost 6 bases to trimming and J lost 2 bases; unmatched junction nucleotides: 7. CDR1 and CDR2 (germline): MNHEY, SMNVEV (reference sequence). CDR3 size: 14 residues. DNA of the CDR3: TGTGCCAGCAGAGAAAGCGGGAATCCCTACGAGCAGTACTTC. Its translation: CASRESGNPYEQYF.

This sequence joins TRBV5-1 and TRBJ2-5, with 7 bases identical to TRBD1. With 4 bases clipped from V and 9 bases from J, the junction kept 18 bases outside the gene matches. Germline CDR1 and CDR2: SGHRS and YFSETQ. This CDR3 has 16 amino acids. CDR3 residues: CASSSMGTAIQEAQYF. The CDR3 bases are TGCGCCAGCAGCAGTATGGGGACAGCGATACAGGAGGCCCAGTACTTC.

This chain uses TRBV3-1 with TRBJ2-1; D perhaps matches TRBD2 (6 bases). V shed 5 bases and J shed 1 base, with 15 bases lying between them. The CDR3 is 16 amino acids. CDR1 and CDR2 from the germline V gene are LGHDT and YNNKEL (reference sequence). CDR3 amino acids: CASSSGGIGSYNEQFF. The CDR3 nucleotides are TGTGCCAGCAGCTCCGGAGGGATCGGGTCCTACAATGAGCAGTTCTTC.

The V gene is TRBV3-1, the J gene TRBJ1-4; D might be TRBD1 (6 bases). The CDR3 is made up of 17 amino acids. Germline V gives CDR1 LGHDT, CDR2 YNNKEL (reference sequence). V was trimmed by 4 bases and J by 7 bases, leaving 22 bases between them. CDR3 nucleotide sequence: TGTGCCAGCAGCCTCCGGGCCGTAGGACAGCAGAGTGAAAAACTGTTTTTT. Amino acids: CASSLRAVGQQSEKLFF.

This clonotype was observed a handful of times. CDR3 nucleotide sequence: TGTGCCAGCAGTGACCAGGAGACCGGGGAGCTGTTTTTT. Its protein is CASSDQETGELFF. V is TRBV6-1 and J is TRBJ2-2; D is unresolved. This CDR3 has 13 amino acids. Deletions cut 3 bases from V and 5 bases from J, with 7 bases between. Per the germline V gene, CDR1 is MNHNS and CDR2 is SASEGT.

V and J are TRBV28 and TRBJ2-7; 12 bases agree with TRBD1. Germline V lookup: CDR1 MDHEN, CDR2 SYDVKM. Trimming took 3 bases from V and 5 from J; bases not matched to a gene: 8. This CDR3 region has 16 residues. This CDR3 is CASSLPGTGGLDEQYF. The CDR3 bases are TGTGCCAGCAGTTTGCCCGGGACAGGGGGCCTGGACGAGCAGTACTTC.

This clonotype was observed at least ten times. The chain employs TRBV12-3 or TRBV12-4 and TRBJ1-1; D possibly corresponds to TRBD1 (5 bases). The CDR3 runs to 15 residues. With 2 bases removed from V and 6 bases from J, the gap between germline ends came to 16 bases. The CDR3 DNA is TGTGCCAGCAGTTTATCGTGGGGCGCAAACGCTGAAGCTTTCTTT. This gives the protein CASSLSWGANAEAFF.

The CDR3 DNA follows: TGTGCCAGCAGCTTGAGACATACGAACACCGGGGAGCTGTTTTTT. This gives the protein CASSLRHTNTGELFF. V and J are TRBV5-5 and TRBJ2-2; D gene unclear. This CDR3 has 15 residues. The ends were cut back, 1 base at V and 0 bases at J, with 7 bases in the middle. Looked up from germline, CDR1 is SGHKS and CDR2 is YYEKEE (reference sequence).

There are a few counts of this clonotype. The chain uses TRBV12-5 and TRBJ2-3; TRBD2 might be the D (6 bases). Germline lookup yields CDR1 LGHNT and CDR2 FRNRAP. This CDR3 has 14 residues. The ends were cut back, 6 bases at V and 2 bases at J, with 12 bases in the middle. The CDR3 region is CASGSGGATDTQYF. DNA for the CDR3: TGTGCTAGTGGCTCAGGAGGGGCCACAGATACGCAGTATTTT.

About this clonotype itself: A much more abundant neighbour one base away suggests this may be a read error. The chain joins TRBV28 to TRBJ1-6; possible D gene TRBD1, 5 bases. The V gene's germline CDR1 is MDHEN and CDR2 SYDVKM. This CDR3 has 12 amino acids. V was clipped by 4 bases and J by 8 bases, with 6 bases between them. The CDR3 loop reads CASSSRDSPLHF. In nucleotides, the CDR3 is TGTGCCAGCAGTTCCAGGGATTCACCCCTCCACTTT.

This clonotype was detected many times. The CDR3 nucleotides are TGTGCCAGTAGTAGAAAGACAGGGAACACTGAAGCTTTCTTT. It specifies CASSRKTGNTEAFF. V and J are TRBV19 and TRBJ1-1; a weak D match, TRBD1 (6 bases). The V end lost 4 bases, the J end lost 1 base, and 10 bases lay between the germline ends. Germline values: CDR1 LNHDA, CDR2 SQIVND (reference sequence). This CDR3 has 14 amino acids.

The genes are TRBV12-3 or TRBV12-4 and TRBJ2-7; 11 nucleotides line up with TRBD2. V shed 5 bases, J shed 6 bases, and the junction held 9 bases outside the gene matches. The CDR3 spans 15 residues. The CDR3: CASSQVAGGPGEQYF. The DNA for the CDR3 is TGTGCCAGCAGTCAAGTAGCGGGAGGGCCTGGCGAGCAGTACTTC.

This chain connects TRBV9 to TRBJ2-2, with D maybe TRBD2 (7 bases). The germline V gene encodes CDR1 SGDLS and CDR2 YYNGEE. This CDR3 region has 17 residues. Trimming pared 4 bases from V and 5 bases from J, leaving 21 bases between. The CDR3 nucleotides are TGTGCCAGCAGCACCATCCCTGGGGGGAGGGGGACCGGGGAGCTGTTTTTT. As protein: CASSTIPGGRGTGELFF.

This clonotype was observed many times. The chain has TRBV28 and TRBJ1-2, with no clear D. There are 17 residues in the CDR3. Trimming took 2 bases from V and 0 from J, leaving 16 bases between them. Germline V gives CDR1 MDHEN, CDR2 SYDVKM. The CDR3 spells CASSLMSLPTANYGYTF. The CDR3 bases are TGTGCCAGCAGTTTAATGAGCCTCCCAACTGCTAACTATGGCTACACCTTC.